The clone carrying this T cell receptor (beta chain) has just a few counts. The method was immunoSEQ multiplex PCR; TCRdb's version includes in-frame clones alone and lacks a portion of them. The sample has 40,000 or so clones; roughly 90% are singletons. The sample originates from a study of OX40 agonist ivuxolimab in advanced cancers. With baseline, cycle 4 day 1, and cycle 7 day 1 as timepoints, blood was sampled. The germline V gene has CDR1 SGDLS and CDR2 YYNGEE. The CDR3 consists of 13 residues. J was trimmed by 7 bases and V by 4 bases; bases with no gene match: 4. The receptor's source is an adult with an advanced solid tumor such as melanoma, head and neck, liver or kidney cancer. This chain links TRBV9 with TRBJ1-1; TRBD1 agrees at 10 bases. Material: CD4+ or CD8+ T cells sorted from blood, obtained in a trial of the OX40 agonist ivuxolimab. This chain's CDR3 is CASSRGQGGEAFF. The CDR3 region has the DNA TGTGCCAGCAGCAGAGGACAGGGGGGTGAAGCTTTCTTT.